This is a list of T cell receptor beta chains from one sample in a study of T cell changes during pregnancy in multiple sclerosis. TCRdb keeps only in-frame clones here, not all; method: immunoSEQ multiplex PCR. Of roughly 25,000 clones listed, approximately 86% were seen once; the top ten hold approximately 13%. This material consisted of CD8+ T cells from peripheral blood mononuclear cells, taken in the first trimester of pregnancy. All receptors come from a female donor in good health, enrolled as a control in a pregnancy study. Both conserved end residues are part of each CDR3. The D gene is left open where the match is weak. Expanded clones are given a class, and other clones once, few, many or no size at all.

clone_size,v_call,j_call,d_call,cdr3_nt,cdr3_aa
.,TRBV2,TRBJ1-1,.,TGTGCCAGCAGAGCTTACCAGGGGTGGGACACTGAAGCTTTCTTT,CASRAYQGWDTEAFF
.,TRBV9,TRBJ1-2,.,TGTGCCAGCAGCGTAGGGAGTGGCTACACCTTC,CASSVGSGYTF
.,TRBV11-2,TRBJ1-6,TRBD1,TGTGCCAGCAGCTTCCACACAGGGGACTCCTATAATTCACCCCTCCACTTT,CASSFHTGDSYNSPLHF
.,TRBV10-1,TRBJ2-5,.,TGCGCCAGCAGTGAGTCTTCCGGCGGTCAAGAGACCCAGTACTTC,CASSESSGGQETQYF
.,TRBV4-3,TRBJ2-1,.,TGCGCCAGCAGCCAAGGGGTCCTGACAACAGACAATGAGCAGTTCTTC,CASSQGVLTTDNEQFF
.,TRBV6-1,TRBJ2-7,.,TGTGCCAGCAGGGACACATCCTACGAGCAGTACTTC,CASRDTSYEQYF
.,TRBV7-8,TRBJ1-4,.,TGTGCCAGCAGCTTAGGGGCAACAACTAATGAAAAACTGTTTTTT,CASSLGATTNEKLFF
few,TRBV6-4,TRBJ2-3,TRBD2,TGTGCCAGCAGTGACTCGAGCGGGGGGGCAGATACGCAGTATTTT,CASSDSSGGADTQYF
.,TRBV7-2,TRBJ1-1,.,TGTGCCAGCAGCTCACTAGGAGGCGACTACACTGAAGCTTTCTTT,CASSSLGGDYTEAFF
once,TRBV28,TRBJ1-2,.,TGTGCCAGCAGTTCTAGCGACTATGGCTACACCTTC,CASSSSDYGYTF